These 27 T cell receptor beta chains were sequenced from one sample in a study of T cell responses to AZD1222 COVID-19 vaccine. The repertoire was sequenced with immunoSEQ multiplex PCR; TCRdb's copy has only in-frame clones and lacks some. The sample contains 190,000 or so clones, around 93% of which appear only once. The sequenced sample was peripheral blood, obtained 28 days after the second AZD1222 dose. The receptors stem from an adult who received the AZD1222 COVID-19 vaccine.

The rearrangement links TRBV11-2 to TRBJ2-5; 10 positions agree with TRBD2. This CDR3 is built from 17 residues. V was pared by 4 bases and J by 4 bases, with 12 bases of the junction left unmatched. Germline CDR1 SGHAT, CDR2 FQNNGV. The CDR3 here is CASSSGTSARGGETQYF. DNA for the CDR3: TGTGCCAGCAGCTCCGGGACTAGCGCCCGTGGGGGAGAGACCCAGTACTTC.

The chain combines TRBV6-2 or TRBV6-3 with TRBJ1-5, with D tentatively TRBD1 (6 bases). The length of the CDR3 is 14 residues. Germline V gives CDR1 MNHEY, CDR2 SVGEGT. Trimming left V 6 bases short and J 1 base short, with 10 bases between. The chain's CDR3 is CASSTGQSNQPQHF. The CDR3 nucleotides read TGTGCCAGCAGCACGGGACAAAGCAATCAGCCCCAGCATTTT.

CDR3 protein: CASRKGQNDNEKLFF. The DNA of the CDR3 is TGTGCCAGCAGGAAAGGACAGAACGATAATGAAAAACTGTTTTTT. The V gene is TRBV7-8, the J gene TRBJ1-4; tentative D call: TRBD1 (6 bases). Germline-derived CDR1 and CDR2 are SGHVS and FQNEAQ. This CDR3 contains 15 residues. V was shortened by 6 bases and J by 4 bases, with 15 bases between the two germline ends.

The chain recombines TRBV3-1 (or the pseudogene TRBV3-2) with TRBJ1-2; D remains unclear. CDR3 length: 16 amino acids. Per germline, CDR1 LGHDT and CDR2 YNNKEL (reference sequence). V lost 0 bases, J lost 0 bases, and 11 bases lay in between. The CDR3 sequence is CASSQDPGLANYGYTF. In nucleotides, the CDR3 is TGTGCCAGCAGCCAAGATCCAGGATTAGCTAACTATGGCTACACCTTC.

This clone was recorded only once. The chain couples TRBV6-5 to TRBJ1-2; D remains unclear. With 0 bases removed from V and 3 bases from J, the gap between germline ends came to 8 bases. This CDR3 comprises 14 residues. The V gene's germline CDR1 is MNHEY and CDR2 SVGAGI. The chain's CDR3 is CASSYSSRHYGYTF. In DNA form, the CDR3 reads TGTGCCAGCAGTTACTCTAGCAGGCACTATGGCTACACCTTC.

The rearrangement links TRBV28 to TRBJ1-6; D not resolved. In germline, CDR1 is MDHEN, CDR2 SYDVKM. The CDR3 sequence is 15 residues long. V shed 8 bases and J shed 0 bases, with 11 bases lying between them. CDR3 amino acids: CASEGLSSYNSPLHF. The CDR3 nucleotides are TGTGCCAGCGAAGGCCTTAGCTCCTATAATTCACCCCTCCACTTT.

V usage is TRBV21-1 and J usage is TRBJ2-1; the D call of TRBD1 is as the table states it, not checked on the DNA. TRBV21-1 is designated a pseudogene. The CDR3 contains 15 residues. For the CDR3, the DNA is TGTGCCAGCAGCAACCGGGACAGGGGGCTCAATGAGCAGTTCTTC. Translating it yields CASSNRDRGLNEQFF.

The CDR3 DNA is TGCAGTGCTAGTCTCGGGGGGCCAAGGGAGCTGTTTTTT. Residues: CSASLGGPRELFF. The rearrangement joins TRBV20-1 to TRBJ2-2, with D perhaps TRBD2 (7 bases). CDR3 length: 13 residues. The germline gives CDR1 DFQATT, CDR2 SNEGSKA (reference sequence). Trimming pared 3 bases from V and 9 bases from J, leaving 14 bases between.

The rearrangement links TRBV7-2 to TRBJ1-2; 8 bases line up with TRBD1. The CDR3 contains 16 residues. Looked up from germline, CDR1 is SGHTA and CDR2 is FQGNSA. V lost 5 bases to trimming and J lost 4 bases; unmatched junction nucleotides: 12. Written as DNA, the CDR3 is TGTGCCAGCAGCCTTCTCGGACAGGGAAGGAGCTATGGCTACACCTTC. It specifies CASSLLGQGRSYGYTF.

On this clone itself: The germline gene is not matched at one end of the junction; a read error may be the cause. Other DNA sequences in this sample translate to the same CDR3. The chain uses TRBV3-1 (or the pseudogene TRBV3-2) and TRBJ1-2, with D maybe TRBD1 (5 bases). The CDR3 covers 11 residues. Germline-derived CDR1 and CDR2 are LGHDT and YNNKEL (reference sequence). CDR3 protein: CASSQGWGYTF. CDR3 nucleotide sequence: TGTGCCAGCAGCCAAGGGTGGGGCTACACTTTC.

This chain links TRBV7-8 with TRBJ2-1; 10 nucleotides line up with TRBD2. From germline, CDR1 is SGHVS and CDR2 FQNEAQ. CDR3 length: 19 residues. The junction had 8 bases not matched to a gene; V was cut back by 0 bases and J by 0 bases. CDR3 loop: CASSLARLAGESSYNEQFF. Written as DNA, the CDR3 is TGTGCCAGCAGCTTAGCTAGGCTAGCGGGGGAGAGCTCCTACAATGAGCAGTTCTTC.

The chain combines TRBV2 with TRBJ1-1; 9 positions agree with TRBD1. V lost 4 bases to trimming and J lost 10 bases; unmatched junction nucleotides: 7. CDR1 and CDR2 from the germline V gene are SNHLY and FYNNEI. The CDR3 consists of 13 residues. As DNA, the CDR3 is TGTGCCAGCAGTGGGGACAGGGACGGCCGAGCTTTCTTT. This translates into CASSGDRDGRAFF.

This sequence joins TRBV5-5 and TRBJ1-1, with 7 bases lining up with TRBD1. V was clipped by 4 bases and J by 3 bases; unmatched bases: 6. This CDR3 comprises 14 residues. CDR1 and CDR2 (germline): SGHKS, YYEKEE (reference sequence). The CDR3 here is CASSPTGWHTEAFF. The CDR3 nucleotides are TGTGCCAGCAGCCCGACAGGGTGGCACACTGAAGCTTTCTTT.

The CDR3 region has the DNA TGTGCCAGCAGAAAAAGGGGGGACAGGGGTGATCGGGCCAAAAACATTCAGTACTTC. This codes for CASRKRGDRGDRAKNIQYF. This chain connects TRBV28 to TRBJ2-4; 10 nucleotides agree with TRBD1. V shed 6 bases, J shed 1 base, and the junction held 15 bases outside the gene matches. The germline gives CDR1 MDHEN, CDR2 SYDVKM. The CDR3 sequence is 19 residues long.

The chain couples TRBV6-6 to TRBJ1-5; the D is unclear. The germline V gene encodes CDR1 MNHNY and CDR2 SVGAGI (reference sequence). The CDR3 spans 14 residues. The germline V and J ends were trimmed by 4 bases and 1 base, with 8 bases remaining between them. The CDR3 region is CASSSPRSNQPQHF. As DNA, the CDR3 is TGTGCCAGCAGTTCCCCACGGAGCAATCAGCCCCAGCATTTT.

This clone was seen a few times. CDR3 amino acids: CSAQGLSDRELFF. CDR3 DNA: TGCAGCGCCCAAGGATTAAGCGACCGGGAGCTGTTTTTT. The chain couples TRBV29-1 to TRBJ2-2; D is unclear. This CDR3 comprises 13 residues. The germline V gene encodes CDR1 SQVTM and CDR2 ANQGSEA. The V gene lost 7 bases and the J gene lost 9 bases, with 18 bases spanning the gap.

V gene TRBV6-5 combines with J gene TRBJ1-4; tentatively, D is TRBD1 (5 bases). The CDR3 sequence is 16 residues long. Germline V gene sequence: CDR1 MNHEY, CDR2 SVGAGI. Trimming took off 4 bases at V and 8 bases at J, with 20 bases between the two ends. CDR3 amino acids: CASSLQGQMGTEKLFF. CDR3 DNA sequence: TGTGCCAGCAGTTTGCAGGGCCAGATGGGTACGGAAAAACTGTTTTTT.

The rearrangement joins TRBV9 to TRBJ1-1, with 8 nucleotides matching TRBD1. In germline, CDR1 is SGDLS, CDR2 YYNGEE. V lost 4 bases and J lost 4; bases outside the gene matches: 6. The CDR3 is 14 amino acids. The CDR3 nucleotides read TGTGCCAGCAGCAGGACAGGGACGGTCACTGAAGCTTTCTTT. It yields the protein CASSRTGTVTEAFF. Variable domain in full (rest from reference TRBV9 and TRBJ1-1): DSGVTQTPKHLITATGQRVTLRCSPRSGDLSVYWYQQSLDQGLQFLIQYYNGEERAKGNILERFSAQQFPDLHSELNLSSLELGDSALYFCASSRTGTVTEAFFGQGTRLTVV.

The chain links TRBV19 to TRBJ1-2, with D perhaps TRBD1 (6 bases). The germline V gene encodes CDR1 LNHDA and CDR2 SQIVND (reference sequence). The length of the CDR3 is 14 residues. Deletions cut 4 bases from V and 5 bases from J, with 14 bases between. CDR3 residues: CASSKLQGGYGYTF. The CDR3, as DNA: TGTGCCAGTAGTAAACTACAGGGAGGTTATGGCTACACCTTC.

V gene TRBV3-1 (or the pseudogene TRBV3-2) combines with J gene TRBJ1-3; D call uncertain. The V end lost 1 base, the J end lost 3 bases, and 10 bases lay between the germline ends. Germline V gene lookup returns CDR1 LGHDT and CDR2 YNNKEL (reference sequence). The CDR3 has 15 residues. CDR3 in DNA: TGTGCCAGCAGCCAAGGACGCAGGCATGGAAACACCATATATTTT. It is translated as CASSQGRRHGNTIYF.

There are a few counts of this clone. The chain uses TRBV13 and TRBJ2-4, with TRBD1 as a possible D gene (5 bases). Trimming pared 4 bases from V and 6 bases from J, leaving 7 bases between. The CDR3 sequence is 12 residues long. CDR1 is PRHDT and CDR2 is FYEKMQ in the germline V gene (reference sequence). The CDR3 region is CASSYDRNIQYF. In DNA, the CDR3 is TGTGCCAGCAGCTACGACAGAAACATTCAGTACTTC. The full variable domain, its missing parts supplied by reference TRBV13 and TRBJ2-4, is AAGVIQSPRHLIKEKRETATLKCYPIPRHDTVYWYQQGPGQDPQFLISFYEKMQSDKGSIPDRFSAQQFSDYHSELNMSSLELGDSALYFCASSYDRNIQYFGAGTRLSVL.

The chain has TRBV10-3 and TRBJ1-1, with TRBD1 identical over 7 bases. This CDR3 spans 15 amino acids. The V segment lost 4 bases and the J segment 1 base; nucleotides outside the gene matches: 6. From germline, CDR1 is ENHRY and CDR2 SYGVKD. The CDR3 spells CAISGSGDRNTEAFF. The CDR3 DNA is TGTGCCATCAGTGGGTCAGGGGACAGGAACACTGAAGCTTTCTTT.

The chain employs TRBV19 and TRBJ1-5, with a possible D match to TRBD1 (6 bases). The CDR3 is 20 residues long. Germline V gene data show CDR1 as LNHDA and CDR2 as SQIVND (reference sequence). The ends were cut back, 3 bases at V and 0 bases at J, with 24 bases in the middle. The CDR3 DNA reads TGTGCCAGTAGTATCCCTCACACAGGGTCGGAAATATATAGCAATCAGCCCCAGCATTTT. It codes for CASSIPHTGSEIYSNQPQHF.

The gene calls are TRBV2 and TRBJ1-2; D is ambiguous. The CDR3 length is 13 residues. Germline CDR1 is SNHLY and CDR2 is FYNNEI. The V end was cut by 5 bases, the J end by 1 base, with 8 bases between. CDR3 nucleotides: TGTGCCAGCAGTTCCGAAGTTAACTATGGCTACACCTTC. It yields the protein CASSSEVNYGYTF.

V usage is TRBV25-1 and J usage is TRBJ1-2, with a tentative D call TRBD1 (6 bases). This CDR3 has 15 amino acids. Germline V gene data show CDR1 as MGHDK and CDR2 as SYGVNS. V was pared by 1 base and J by 6 bases, with 15 bases between. The CDR3 nucleotides read TGTGCCAGCAGTGAATTAGGTACAGGGAGGGATGGCTACACCTTC. Protein product: CASSELGTGRDGYTF.

V is TRBV7-9 and J is TRBJ1-6; possibly TRBD1 for D (6 bases). The CDR3 has 16 amino acids. CDR1 is SEHNR, CDR2 FQNEAQ, per germline (reference sequence). Trimming removed 3 bases from V and 6 bases from J, with 15 bases in between. The CDR3 DNA follows: TGTGCCAGCAGCTTTGATTCGACAGGCGGTAATTCACCCCTCCACTTT. As protein: CASSFDSTGGNSPLHF.

The chain recombines TRBV16 with TRBJ2-5; 7 nucleotides agree with TRBD1. The CDR3 loop spans 14 amino acids. With 4 bases clipped from V and 7 bases from J, the junction kept 9 bases outside the gene matches. Germline V gene lookup returns CDR1 KGHSY and CDR2 FQNENV. The CDR3 sequence: CASSLGQSQGTQYF. CDR3 DNA: TGTGCCAGCAGCCTGGGACAGTCCCAGGGGACCCAGTACTTC. The complete variable domain, with remaining parts taken from reference TRBV16 and TRBJ2-5, reads GEEVAQTPKHLVRGEGQKAKLYCAPIKGHSYVFWYQQVLKNEFKFLISFQNENVFDETGMPKERFSAKCLPNSPCSLEIQATKLEDSAVYFCASSLGQSQGTQYFGPGTRLLVL.